This T cell receptor (beta chain) was captured by sequencing in a study of radiation and T cells in renal cell carcinoma. Looking at the study overall: Nephrectomy followed 15 Gy stereotactic body radiation by 4 weeks.

Time point here: baseline pretreatment blood. Treatment: 15 Gy SBRT to primary tumor, nephrectomy 4 weeks later. Study-wide findings and caveats: From baseline, blood top tumor clonotypes peaked at 2 weeks post-radiation.

Sequencing used immunoSEQ multiplex PCR; TCRdb keeps in-frame clones, though not all of them. The sample comprises approximately 150,000 clones, about 87% of which are singletons, and roughly 4% rests with the top ten. CDR3 length: 13 amino acids. V was cut by 5 bases and J by 1 base, with 8 bases left in between. The germline V gene has CDR1 SGHVS and CDR2 FNYEAQ. A word on this clone: The target antigen is unknown.

The V gene is TRBV7-6, the J gene TRBJ2-5; D uncertain. This receptor was identified in a woman in her seventies with renal cell carcinoma. The material sequenced was blood, taken from a patient whose treatment included radiotherapy and nephrectomy. For the CDR3, the DNA is TGTGCCAGCAGCCACACTATCCAAGAGACCCAGTACTTC. Residues: CASSHTIQETQYF.